This T cell receptor (beta chain) derives from a study of blood T cell repertoires in COVID-19. This clone was seen a few times. The CDR3 spans 16 residues. In germline, CDR1 is GTSNPN, CDR2 SVGIG (reference sequence). V lost 2 bases and J lost 4; bases outside the gene matches: 8. Assay: immunoSEQ multiplex PCR; the TCRdb copy retains only in-frame clones and omits some. Altogether over 200,000 clones are present, 65% to 90% being singletons, with the ten largest covering roughly 12%. This TCR was recovered from a man in his fifties or sixties with COVID-19, enrolled during active disease. The chain is built from TRBV30 and TRBJ2-2; 9 nucleotides line up with TRBD1. Sequencing was performed on peripheral blood. The CDR3 nucleotides are TGTGCCTGGAGTTCCGGGACAGGGATGGGCACCGGGGAGCTGTTTTTT. Encoded protein: CAWSSGTGMGTGELFF.